This passage covers 27 T cell receptor beta chains from one sample sequenced in a study of CD8+CD57+ T cells in acquired aplastic anemia. According to the study, genomic DNA was the template for TCR beta VDJ and CDR3 profiling. TCRdb recomputed calls from the reads with MiXCR, one row per CDR3 protein. The sample has more than 250,000 distinct CDR3 sequences; 45% to 70% are singletons. Sequencing used sorted CD4+, CD8+, or CD8+CD57+ T cells (not recorded which) from PBMCs. The receptors stem from a human donor with severe aplastic anemia or a healthy control (not recorded which).

The chain links TRBV7-9 to TRBJ2-5; TRBD1 might be the D (6 bases). V lost 5 bases to trimming and J lost 4 bases, with 11 bases between them. The CDR3 runs 13 residues. CDR1 SEHNR and CDR2 FQNEAQ come from the germline V gene (reference sequence). The CDR3 DNA is TGTGCCAGCAGCACAGGGTGGGGAGAGACCCAGTACTTC. Encoded protein: CASSTGWGETQYF.

This clonotype was seen ten or more times. This sequence joins TRBV5-1 and TRBJ1-5; D uncertain. CDR1 and CDR2 from the germline V gene are SGHRS and YFSETQ. The V end lost 0 bases, the J end lost 0 bases, and 10 bases lay between the germline ends. This CDR3 contains 16 residues. The CDR3 sequence: CASSLAGPNSNQPQHF. The CDR3 bases are TGCGCCAGCAGCTTGGCTGGCCCAAATAGCAATCAGCCCCAGCATTTT.

The chain links TRBV5-1 to TRBJ2-7; no firm D call. CDR1 is SGHRS, CDR2 YFSETQ, per germline. The CDR3 runs 12 residues. V lost 0 bases to trimming and J lost 7 bases, with 8 bases between them. The CDR3 reads CASSLEGVEQYF. CDR3 nucleotides: TGCGCCAGCAGCTTGGAGGGTGTGGAGCAGTACTTC.

The chain uses TRBV20-1 and TRBJ1-1, with D unclear. This CDR3 is 10 amino acids long. V was cut by 7 bases and J by 14 bases, with 17 bases left in between. Germline loops: CDR1 DFQATT, CDR2 SNEGSKA (reference sequence). The CDR3 sequence: CSEPGLYLFF. The CDR3 nucleotides are TGCAGTGAACCAGGCCTTTATTTGTTCTTT.

This clonotype was observed at least ten times. The chain links TRBV6-5 to TRBJ1-5; no firm D call. This CDR3 is 13 amino acids long. CDR1 is MNHEY and CDR2 is SVGAGI in the germline V gene. Trimming pared 8 bases from V and 2 bases from J, leaving 10 bases between. As DNA, the CDR3 is TGTGCCAGCCGTATCCGCGGCAATCAGCCCCAGCATTTT. This encodes CASRIRGNQPQHF.

On this clonotype: An end of the junction differs from the germline gene, which may be a read error. The J gene is TRBJ1-4, the V gene TRBV9, with no clear D. The germline gives CDR1 SGDLS, CDR2 YYNGEE. The CDR3 has 15 residues. CDR3 protein: CASSSGSATNEKLFF. CDR3 sequence (DNA): TGCGCCAGCAGCTCCGGGTCAGCAACTAATGAAAAACTGTTTTTT. The full variable domain, rest sourced from reference TRBV9 and TRBJ1-4, is DSGVTQTPKHLITATGQRVTLRCSPRSGDLSVYWYQQSLDQGLQFLIQYYNGEERAKGNILERFSAQQFPDLHSELNLSSLELGDSALYFCASSSGSATNEKLFFGSGTQLSVL.

This chain links TRBV12-3 or TRBV12-4 with TRBJ2-7; maybe TRBD1 (6 bases). V was pared by 5 bases and J by 2 bases, with 16 bases between. This CDR3 is 15 amino acids long. CDR3 amino acids: CASSASGTPTYEQYF. The CDR3 DNA is TGTGCCAGCAGTGCCTCCGGGACACCGACCTACGAGCAGTACTTC.

This clonotype was detected ten times or more. The chain couples TRBV2 to TRBJ2-7; D unclear. Deletions cut 7 bases from V and 3 bases from J, with 10 bases between. This CDR3 spans 12 amino acids. CDR1 and CDR2 from the germline V gene are SNHLY and FYNNEI. DNA for the CDR3: TGTGCCAGCAACATCAGGTTCTACGAGCAGTACTTC. It specifies CASNIRFYEQYF.

V gene TRBV29-1 combines with J gene TRBJ2-5; maybe TRBD2 (5 bases). This CDR3 spans 11 amino acids. Germline CDR1 is SQVTM and CDR2 is ANQGSEA. V lost 6 bases and J lost 10, with 15 bases in between. CDR3: CSVSFLGIQYF. CDR3 sequence (DNA): TGCAGCGTGTCTTTTCTCGGGATCCAGTACTTC.

This clonotype occurred many times. CDR3 sequence reads: CASSQDQASYSGNTIYF. The CDR3 nucleotides are TGTGCCAGCAGCCAAGATCAGGCCAGCTACTCTGGAAACACCATATATTTT. The chain is built from TRBV4-2 and TRBJ1-3, with D hard to call. The CDR3 has 17 residues. V lost 0 bases and J 0 bases, leaving 12 bases between the germline ends. Looked up from germline, CDR1 is LGHNA and CDR2 is YNFKEQ.

This clonotype was recorded a few times. The chain is built from TRBV7-2 and TRBJ2-5; 14 bases fit TRBD2. Trimming removed 1 base from V and 5 bases from J; junction bases left unmatched: 12. CDR1 is SGHTA, CDR2 FQGNSA, per germline. This CDR3 contains 19 residues. CDR3 nucleotides: TGTGCCAGCAGCTTAGGTCGTCGACTAGCGGGGGGGCCCTGGGAGACCCAGTACTTC. Its translation is CASSLGRRLAGGPWETQYF.

The CDR3 coding sequence is TGTGCCAGCAGCTTGGTGTCGGGACAGGGTTCCTACGAGCAGTACTTC. Its translation is CASSLVSGQGSYEQYF. The chain joins TRBV7-8 to TRBJ2-7; 9 bases are shared with TRBD1. The CDR3 sequence is 16 residues long. Germline CDR1 and CDR2: SGHVS and FQNEAQ. The V and J ends lost 3 bases and 1 base, in that order; junction bases with no gene match: 7.

The table lists this clonotype with many counts. The genes are TRBV20-1 and TRBJ2-4, with TRBD2 as a possible D gene (5 bases). V lost 0 bases to trimming and J lost 5 bases, with 11 bases between them. CDR1 is DFQATT and CDR2 is SNEGSKA in the germline V gene (reference sequence). The CDR3 sequence is 14 residues long. CDR3 protein: CSARDARTQNIQYF. CDR3 nucleotide sequence: TGCAGTGCTAGAGATGCCCGGACTCAAAACATTCAGTACTTC.

The V and J genes are TRBV2 and TRBJ2-7; 8 bases are a match to TRBD1. This CDR3 spans 12 amino acids. From germline, CDR1 is SNHLY and CDR2 FYNNEI. The V gene end was trimmed by 10 bases and the J gene end by 2 bases; junction bases not matched to a gene: 4. In DNA, the CDR3 is TGTGCCATCGGGACAGGCACCTACGAGCAGTACTTC. This encodes CAIGTGTYEQYF.

Many counts were recorded for this clonotype. This chain links TRBV14 with TRBJ2-7, with 9 nucleotides matching TRBD1. Germline V CDR1 and CDR2: SGHDN, FVKESK. The CDR3 loop spans 14 amino acids. The V segment lost 3 bases and the J segment 6 bases; nucleotides outside the gene matches: 6. CDR3 residues: CASSQGGTGREQYF. Written as DNA, the CDR3 is TGTGCCAGCAGCCAGGGAGGGACAGGGCGCGAGCAGTACTTC.

The chain employs TRBV24-1 and TRBJ1-5; D call uncertain. The germline CDR1 and CDR2 sequences are KGHDR and SFDVKD. V was trimmed by 7 bases and J by 1 base, leaving 7 bases between them. This CDR3 region has 13 residues. The CDR3 region has the DNA TGTGCCACCAGACAGCCCAGCAATCAGCCCCAGCATTTT. Residues: CATRQPSNQPQHF.

This clonotype was detected only a few times. This chain connects TRBV29-1 to TRBJ1-5; unclear D gene. There are 12 residues in the CDR3. V was cut by 5 bases and J by 1 base, with 6 bases left in between. In germline, CDR1 is SQVTM, CDR2 ANQGSEA. The DNA of the CDR3 is TGCAGCGTTAGGACGAGCAATCAGCCCCAGCATTTT. Translated, it gives CSVRTSNQPQHF.

The V and J genes are TRBV9 and TRBJ2-7, with TRBD2 identical over 10 bases. Germline V lookup: CDR1 SGDLS, CDR2 YYNGEE. This CDR3 is 16 amino acids long. With 1 base clipped from V and 2 bases from J, the junction kept 6 bases outside the gene matches. The CDR3: CASSVPRTSGTYEQYF. The CDR3 DNA follows: TGTGCCAGCAGCGTACCGAGGACTAGCGGTACCTACGAGCAGTACTTC.

This clonotype was seen at least ten times. The chain links TRBV7-9 to TRBJ1-2; D is ambiguous. The CDR3 is made up of 14 amino acids. CDR1 is SEHNR and CDR2 is FQNEAQ in the germline V gene (reference sequence). Trimming left V 4 bases short and J 4 bases short, with 13 bases between. For the CDR3, the DNA is TGTGCCAGCAGCTCGGACCCTTACTCCTATGGCTACACCTTC. This gives the protein CASSSDPYSYGYTF. Drawing the rest from reference TRBV7-9 and TRBJ1-2, the complete variable domain is DTGVSQNPRHKITKRGQNVTFRCDPISEHNRLYWYRQTLGQGPEFLTYFQNEAQLEKSRLLSDRFSAERPKGSFSTLEIQRTEQGDSAMYLCASSSDPYSYGYTFGSGTRLTVV.

The rearrangement uses TRBV2 and TRBJ1-2; maybe TRBD1 (5 bases). This CDR3 region has 12 residues. CDR1 is SNHLY, CDR2 FYNNEI, per germline. V lost 11 bases, J lost 8 bases, and 18 bases lay in between. CDR3 coding DNA: TGTGCCTCAATGGTGGGGGGAGAAGGCTACACCTTC. Its translation: CASMVGGEGYTF.

The chain employs TRBV19 and TRBJ2-7; D may be TRBD1 or TRBD2 (5 bases each). The CDR3 extends over 14 amino acids. Per the germline V gene, CDR1 is LNHDA and CDR2 is SQIVND (reference sequence). Deletions cut 5 bases from V and 1 base from J, with 12 bases between. The CDR3: CASSGGIGSYEQYF. CDR3 DNA sequence: TGTGCCAGTAGTGGGGGAATAGGGTCCTACGAGCAGTACTTC.

The sample holds many counts of this clonotype. The chain combines TRBV12-3 or TRBV12-4 with TRBJ1-2; 8 bases are shared with TRBD1. This CDR3 spans 15 amino acids. The V gene end was trimmed by 6 bases and the J gene end by 4 bases; junction bases not matched to a gene: 10. The CDR3 protein is CASSSAARGLYGYTF. DNA of the CDR3: TGTGCCAGCAGCTCCGCCGCCAGGGGGCTCTATGGCTACACCTTC.

The chain carries TRBV20-1 and TRBJ2-7; 9 bases are shared with TRBD1. The CDR3 contains 13 residues. Germline V gene sequence: CDR1 DFQATT, CDR2 SNEGSKA (reference sequence). With 3 bases clipped from V and 2 bases from J, the junction kept 2 bases outside the gene matches. CDR3: CSASRDRAYEQYF. CDR3 coding DNA: TGCAGTGCTAGCCGGGACAGGGCCTACGAGCAGTACTTC.

This clonotype showed up many times. The chain uses TRBV27 and TRBJ2-5; 9 nucleotides line up with TRBD1. With 4 bases clipped from V and 2 bases from J, the junction kept 8 bases outside the gene matches. The germline V gene has CDR1 MNHEY and CDR2 SMNVEV (reference sequence). There are 16 residues in the CDR3. DNA for the CDR3: TGTGCCAGCAGTTCGGGGACAGGGTATAGACAAGAGACCCAGTACTTC. Protein sequence: CASSSGTGYRQETQYF.

This clonotype was found many times. The genes are TRBV6-2 or TRBV6-3 and TRBJ2-2, with 13 bases identical to TRBD2. With 4 bases clipped from V and 5 bases from J, the junction kept 7 bases outside the gene matches. The germline V gene encodes CDR1 MNHEY and CDR2 SVGEGT. The CDR3 sequence is 17 residues long. CDR3: CASSLTSGGMLTGELFF. CDR3 nucleotide sequence: TGTGCCAGCAGTTTGACTAGCGGGGGGATGTTAACCGGGGAGCTGTTTTTT.

This clonotype showed up just a few times. A much larger clone lies a single base off, so this may be a read error. V and J are TRBV5-1 and TRBJ2-1; no firm D call. Germline CDR1 reads SGHRS; CDR2 reads YFSETQ. CDR3 size: 14 residues. CDR3 in amino acids: CASSRVQSYNERFF. The CDR3 DNA is TGCGCCAGCAGCCGAGTACAGAGCTACAATGAGCGGTTCTTC.

The chain is built from TRBV14 and TRBJ1-4, with TRBD1 as a possible D gene (5 bases). V was cut by 4 bases and J by 0 bases, with 9 bases left in between. The CDR3 is 15 amino acids. Germline CDR1 and CDR2: SGHDN and FVKESK. DNA of the CDR3: TGTGCCAGCAGCCCGGTAGGGGCAACTAATGAAAAACTGTTTTTT. As protein: CASSPVGATNEKLFF.